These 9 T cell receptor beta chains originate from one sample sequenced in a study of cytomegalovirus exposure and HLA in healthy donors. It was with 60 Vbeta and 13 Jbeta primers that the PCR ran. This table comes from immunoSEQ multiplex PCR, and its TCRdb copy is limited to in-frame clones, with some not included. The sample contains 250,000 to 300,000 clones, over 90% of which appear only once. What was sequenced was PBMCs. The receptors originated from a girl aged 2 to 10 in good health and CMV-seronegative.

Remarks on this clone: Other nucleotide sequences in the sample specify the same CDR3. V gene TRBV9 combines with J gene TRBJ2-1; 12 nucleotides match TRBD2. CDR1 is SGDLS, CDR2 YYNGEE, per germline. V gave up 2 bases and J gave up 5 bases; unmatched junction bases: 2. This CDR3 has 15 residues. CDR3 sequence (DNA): TGTGCCAGCAGCGTTCGGACTAGCGGGAACAATGAGCAGTTCTTC. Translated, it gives CASSVRTSGNNEQFF.

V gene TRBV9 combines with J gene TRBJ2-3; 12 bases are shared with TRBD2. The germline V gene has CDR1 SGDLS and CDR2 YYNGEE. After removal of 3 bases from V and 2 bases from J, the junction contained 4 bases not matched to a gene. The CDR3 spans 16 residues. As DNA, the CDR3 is TGTGCCAGCAGCGATCGGACTAGCGGGACCACAGATACGCAGTATTTT. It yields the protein CASSDRTSGTTDTQYF.

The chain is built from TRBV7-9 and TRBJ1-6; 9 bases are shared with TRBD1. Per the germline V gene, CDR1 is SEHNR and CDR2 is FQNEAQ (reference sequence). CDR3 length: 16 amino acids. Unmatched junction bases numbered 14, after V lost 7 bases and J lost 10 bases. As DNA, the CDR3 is TGTGCCAGCACCACTACCCGGACAGGGGTAGAATCACCCCTCCACTTT. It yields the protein CASTTTRTGVESPLHF.

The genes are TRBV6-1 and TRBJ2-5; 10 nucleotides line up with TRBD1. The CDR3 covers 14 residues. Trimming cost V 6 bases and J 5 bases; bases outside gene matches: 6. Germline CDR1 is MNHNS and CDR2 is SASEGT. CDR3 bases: TGTGCCAGCAGAGGACAGGGGGGGTCGGAGACCCAGTACTTC. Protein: CASRGQGGSETQYF.

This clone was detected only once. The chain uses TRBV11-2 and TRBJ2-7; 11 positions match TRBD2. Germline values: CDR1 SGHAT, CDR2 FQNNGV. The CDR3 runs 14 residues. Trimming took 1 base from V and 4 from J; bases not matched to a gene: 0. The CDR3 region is CASSLASGRYEQYF. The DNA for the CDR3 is TGTGCCAGCAGCTTAGCTAGCGGGAGGTACGAGCAGTACTTC.

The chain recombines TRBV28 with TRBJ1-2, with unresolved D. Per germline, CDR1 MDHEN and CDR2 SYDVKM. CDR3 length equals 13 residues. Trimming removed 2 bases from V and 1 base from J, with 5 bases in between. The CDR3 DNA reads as TGTGCCAGCAGTTTAGTGAGTAACTATGGCTACACCTTC. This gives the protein CASSLVSNYGYTF.

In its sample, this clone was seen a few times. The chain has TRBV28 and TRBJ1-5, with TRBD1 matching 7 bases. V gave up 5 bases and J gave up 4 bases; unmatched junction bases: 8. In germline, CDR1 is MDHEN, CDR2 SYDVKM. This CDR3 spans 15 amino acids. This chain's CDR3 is CASSPTGEWNQPQHF. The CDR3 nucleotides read TGTGCCAGCAGTCCCACAGGGGAATGGAATCAGCCCCAGCATTTT.

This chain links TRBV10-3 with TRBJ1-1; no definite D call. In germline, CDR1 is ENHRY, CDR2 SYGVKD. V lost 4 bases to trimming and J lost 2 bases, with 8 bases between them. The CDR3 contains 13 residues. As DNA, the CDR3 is TGTGCCATCAGTGGCAACAGCAACACTGAAGCTTTCTTT. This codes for CAISGNSNTEAFF.

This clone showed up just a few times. The CDR3 nucleotides are TGTGCCAGCAGCTCCGCGCTACAGGGAGTTGAGCAGTTCTTC. This translates into CASSSALQGVEQFF. The chain joins TRBV5-5 to TRBJ2-1, with D possibly TRBD1 on 6 matching bases. The CDR3 consists of 14 residues. CDR1 SGHKS and CDR2 YYEKEE come from the germline V gene (reference sequence). Trimming took 3 bases from V and 9 from J, leaving 16 bases between them.